The 25 T cell receptor beta chains in this list originate from one sample, sequenced in a study of T-cell memory formation after mild COVID-19. One entry per CDR3 protein, called by TCRdb with MiXCR from the 5' RACE reads. The repertoire holds under 50,000 distinct CDR3 sequences, with 27% as singletons. Sample: PBMCs or a T cell subset sorted from them (not recorded which). These receptors originate from a man in his late teens or twenties who had mild COVID-19 (a few samples of this study predate the infection). Cell type and time point are not known.

This clonotype was picked up a small number of times. The chain is built from TRBV7-2 and TRBJ2-3; a possible D gene is TRBD1 (6 bases). The CDR3 has 15 amino acids. V lost 7 bases to trimming and J lost 1 base, with 15 bases between them. The V gene's germline CDR1 is SGHTA and CDR2 FQGNSA. Written as DNA, the CDR3 is TGTGCCAGCACCAAACCGGGACACCGCACAGATACGCAGTATTTT. Translation gives CASTKPGHRTDTQYF.

This chain joins TRBV12-3 or TRBV12-4 and TRBJ2-3, with 8 positions matching TRBD2. The CDR3 runs to 15 residues. V dropped 3 bases and J dropped 6; count of bases not matched to a gene: 8. Here the CDR3 DNA reads TGTGCCAGCAGTTTTTTCGGGGGGGCCCTGGATACGCAGTATTTT. This translates into CASSFFGGALDTQYF.

Only a few counts were recorded for this clonotype. The V call is TRBV2, the J call TRBJ1-5; 10 bases map to TRBD1. The CDR3 contains 14 residues. Unmatched junction bases numbered 3, after V lost 4 bases and J lost 6 bases. Germline V gene sequence: CDR1 SNHLY, CDR2 FYNNEI. CDR3 loop: CASSAGTGAQPQHF. As DNA, the CDR3 is TGTGCCAGCAGTGCCGGGACAGGGGCTCAGCCCCAGCATTTT. Supplemented by reference TRBV2 and TRBJ1-5, the full variable domain reads EPEVTQTPSHQVTQMGQEVILRCVPISNHLYFYWYRQILGQKVEFLVSFYNNEISEKSEIFDDQFSVERPDGSNFTLKIRSTKLEDSAMYFCASSAGTGAQPQHFGDGTRLSIL.

This clonotype occurred a few times. The chain carries TRBV7-2 and TRBJ2-1; 8 bases are shared with TRBD2. The CDR3 is made up of 15 amino acids. In germline, CDR1 is SGHTA, CDR2 FQGNSA. The J segment lost 10 bases and the V segment lost 5 bases, leaving 13 bases of the junction unmatched. CDR3 in DNA: TGTGCCAGCAGCCCCCTTGGACTAGCCCACATAGAGCAGTTCTTC. Residues: CASSPLGLAHIEQFF.

This clonotype was detected a few times. The chain combines TRBV20-1 with TRBJ1-5; D unresolved. Deletions cut 4 bases from V and 5 bases from J, with 21 bases between. From germline, CDR1 is DFQATT and CDR2 SNEGSKA (reference sequence). The CDR3 loop spans 16 amino acids. In DNA form, the CDR3 reads TGCAGTGCTATCAGCCCCGGGTCCAAAGATTATCAGCCCCAGCATTTT. As protein: CSAISPGSKDYQPQHF.

The V and J genes are TRBV12-3 or TRBV12-4 and TRBJ2-1; D remains ambiguous. The germline V and J ends were trimmed by 0 bases and 8 bases, with 5 bases remaining between them. The CDR3 contains 12 residues. The CDR3 loop is CASSLASDEQFF. The CDR3 DNA follows: TGTGCCAGCAGTTTAGCGAGCGATGAGCAGTTCTTC.

This clonotype was seen at least ten times. The rearrangement joins TRBV5-1 to TRBJ2-7; TRBD2 is a possible D gene (6 bases). The CDR3 sequence is 14 residues long. The germline V gene has CDR1 SGHRS and CDR2 YFSETQ. The ends were cut back, 0 bases at V and 2 bases at J, with 9 bases in the middle. The chain's CDR3 is CASSLGWGAYEQYF. CDR3 DNA: TGCGCCAGCAGCTTGGGATGGGGGGCCTACGAGCAGTACTTC.

The CDR3: CSARGTMNTEAFF. In nucleotides, the CDR3 is TGCAGTGCTAGAGGCACAATGAACACTGAAGCTTTCTTT. The V call is TRBV20-1, the J call TRBJ1-1, with D unclear. This CDR3 has 13 residues. CDR1 and CDR2 from the germline V gene are DFQATT and SNEGSKA (reference sequence). The V gene lost 1 base and the J gene lost 0 bases, with 6 bases spanning the gap.

This clonotype was picked up a small number of times. This chain links TRBV7-2 with TRBJ2-3; possibly TRBD1 or TRBD2 for D (5 bases each). CDR3 length: 16 residues. Germline V gene lookup returns CDR1 SGHTA and CDR2 FQGNSA. Trimming left V 1 base short and J 2 bases short, with 13 bases between. CDR3 protein: CASSLVGGPNTDTQYF. For the CDR3, the DNA is TGTGCCAGCAGCTTAGTTGGGGGACCCAACACAGATACGCAGTATTTT.

The chain has TRBV27 and TRBJ2-7; D is undetermined. Germline lookup yields CDR1 MNHEY and CDR2 SMNVEV (reference sequence). The CDR3 is 13 residues long. Between the trimmed V and J ends, which lost 5 bases and 7 bases, there was a span of 15 bases. CDR3 sequence: CASSPGPLEEQYV. The CDR3 DNA sequence: TGTGCCAGCAGTCCCGGGCCCCTCGAGGAGCAGTACGTC.

The chain couples TRBV29-1 to TRBJ2-1, with D unclear. The CDR3 sequence is 12 residues long. The V end was cut by 3 bases, the J end by 7 bases, with 10 bases between. Germline V gene sequence: CDR1 SQVTM, CDR2 ANQGSEA. The CDR3 bases are TGCAGCGTTGAGACCCGAAGGAATGAGCAGTTCTTC. Protein sequence: CSVETRRNEQFF.

This clonotype was seen a handful of times. The chain joins TRBV15 to TRBJ2-5, with a possible D match to TRBD1 (5 bases). V was trimmed by 5 bases and J by 3 bases, leaving 13 bases between them. CDR3 length: 14 residues. Per the germline V gene, CDR1 is LNHNV and CDR2 is YYDKDF (reference sequence). CDR3 region: CATSRRGREETQYF. CDR3 in DNA: TGTGCCACCAGCCGAAGGGGCAGGGAAGAGACCCAGTACTTC.

The sample holds a few counts of this clonotype. The chain combines TRBV5-1 with TRBJ2-5; D ambiguous. Trimming pared 1 base from V and 5 bases from J, leaving 6 bases between. The CDR3 has 12 amino acids. Germline CDR1 reads SGHRS; CDR2 reads YFSETQ. The CDR3 DNA reads as TGCGCCAGCAGCTTGATATCGGAGACCCAGTACTTC. Its protein product is CASSLISETQYF.

V is TRBV11-3 and J is TRBJ2-5; 8 bases line up with TRBD1. This CDR3 is 14 amino acids long. Germline CDR1 reads SGHNT; CDR2 reads YENEEA. With V trimmed by 1 base and J by 5 bases, 3 bases remained unmatched. The CDR3 reads CASSLGQGPETQYF. The CDR3 DNA follows: TGTGCCAGCAGCTTAGGACAGGGGCCGGAGACCCAGTACTTC.

V gene TRBV7-9 combines with J gene TRBJ2-1; D unresolved. CDR1 SEHNR and CDR2 FQNEAQ come from the germline V gene (reference sequence). The V gene lost 2 bases and the J gene lost 7 bases, with 9 bases spanning the gap. This CDR3 contains 13 residues. Written as DNA, the CDR3 is TGTGCCAGCAGCTTATTTTCTGCGAATGAGCAGTTCTTC. The encoded protein is CASSLFSANEQFF.

This clonotype has a handful of counts. The rearrangement joins TRBV7-9 to TRBJ2-1; 7 positions agree with TRBD2. The CDR3 is made up of 15 amino acids. Trimming removed 5 bases from V and 7 bases from J; junction bases left unmatched: 11. Looked up from germline, CDR1 is SEHNR and CDR2 is FQNEAQ (reference sequence). CDR3 coding DNA: TGTGCCAGCAGCAAGAGCGGGGAAGGGTGGAATGAGCAGTTCTTC. Amino acids: CASSKSGEGWNEQFF.

The chain carries TRBV28 and TRBJ2-7; D gene ambiguous. There are 13 residues in the CDR3. Per germline, CDR1 MDHEN and CDR2 SYDVKM. With 7 bases removed from V and 9 bases from J, the gap between germline ends came to 19 bases. CDR3 in DNA: TGTGCCAGCACCCCAAGGGTCTGGTTTGTGCAGTACTTC. Amino acids: CASTPRVWFVQYF.

This sequence joins TRBV15 and TRBJ2-3; D unclear. V was shortened by 0 bases and J by 1 base, with 2 bases between the two germline ends. The CDR3 sequence is 13 residues long. Per germline, CDR1 LNHNV and CDR2 YYDKDF (reference sequence). The CDR3 sequence is CATSREGTDTQYF. Written as DNA, the CDR3 is TGTGCCACCAGCAGAGAGGGCACAGATACGCAGTATTTT.

This clonotype was recorded a few times. The chain combines TRBV28 with TRBJ2-1; 9 nucleotides line up with TRBD1. The length of the CDR3 is 15 residues. Germline V lookup: CDR1 MDHEN, CDR2 SYDVKM. V was pared by 6 bases and J by 4 bases, with 7 bases of the junction left unmatched. The CDR3 nucleotides are TGTGCCAGCAGCCCGGACAGGGGCCCTTACAATGAGCAGTTCTTC. Its protein is CASSPDRGPYNEQFF.

The sample holds many counts of this clonotype. The chain carries TRBV7-2 and TRBJ2-7, with a weak D call TRBD1 (6 bases). The CDR3 has 16 amino acids. Trimming removed 2 bases at V and 0 bases at J, with 14 bases between. Germline assignment: CDR1 SGHTA and CDR2 FQGNSA. The CDR3 reads CASSLSWDTSSYEQYF. CDR3 DNA: TGTGCCAGCAGCTTATCGTGGGACACGAGCTCCTACGAGCAGTACTTC.

CDR3: CASSEDNQETQYF. Here the CDR3 DNA reads TGTGCCAGCAGCGAGGATAACCAAGAGACCCAGTACTTC. This chain joins TRBV9 and TRBJ2-5; D unclear. Looked up from germline, CDR1 is SGDLS and CDR2 is YYNGEE. The CDR3 loop spans 13 amino acids. The V and J ends lost 3 bases and 0 bases respectively, with 6 bases between them.

CDR3 DNA sequence: TGTGCCAGCAGTGGTATCCGTAGCAATCAGCCCCAGCATTTT. It encodes CASSGIRSNQPQHF. The chain has TRBV2 and TRBJ1-5; D is uncertain. V shed 4 bases and J shed 0 bases, with 7 bases lying between them. This CDR3 is built from 14 residues. Germline loops: CDR1 SNHLY, CDR2 FYNNEI.

The chain combines TRBV6-2 or TRBV6-3 with TRBJ2-1; D is unresolved. Trimming took off 3 bases at V and 10 bases at J, with 10 bases between the two ends. This CDR3 comprises 12 residues. From germline, CDR1 is MNHEY and CDR2 SVGEGT. As DNA, the CDR3 is TGTGCCAGCAGTTATAGCAGCGTGGAGCAGTTCTTC. Its protein is CASSYSSVEQFF.

The genes are TRBV6-7 and TRBJ2-1; D gene ambiguous. TRBV6-7 is noted as an ORF with a role that remains uncertain. CDR3 size: 16 residues. The ends were cut back, 1 base at V and 0 bases at J, with 10 bases in the middle. The CDR3 DNA reads as TGTGCCAGCAGTTACTATGGCCTGAGCTCCTACAATGAGCAGTTCTTC. Encoded protein: CASSYYGLSSYNEQFF.

The J gene is TRBJ2-3, the V gene TRBV2; 7 nucleotides line up with TRBD2. CDR1 is SNHLY, CDR2 FYNNEI, per germline. V lost 6 bases, J lost 6 bases, and 12 bases stayed unmatched. The CDR3 is 15 amino acids. In DNA form, the CDR3 reads TGTGCCAGCAGGACTAGCCGACTAGCAGCTGATACGCAGTATTTT. Residues: CASRTSRLAADTQYF.